This paragraph covers one T cell receptor beta chain sequence. What it recognizes is unknown. This record belongs to a study of T-cell memory formation after mild COVID-19. General observations from the study: Later expanders leaned CD4+, whereas day 15 to 85 contracting clones were balanced CD4/CD8. Whether day 37 second-wave clones are SARS-CoV-2-specific was not confirmed.

The V end lost 6 bases, the J end lost 1 base, and 15 bases lay between the germline ends. Germline V gives CDR1 ENHRY, CDR2 SYGVKD. CDR3 length equals 15 residues. In TCRdb, the 5' RACE reads were re-called with MiXCR into one record per CDR3 protein. Of approximately 450,000 distinct CDR3 sequences listed, 15% to 20% are singletons. The V and J genes are TRBV10-3 and TRBJ2-5; D assignment may be TRBD1 or TRBD2 (5 bases each). Material for sequencing was PBMCs or a T cell subset sorted from them (not recorded which). The TCR originated in an adult woman who had mild COVID-19 (a few samples of this study predate the infection). Cell type and time point are not known. The CDR3 nucleotides are TGTGCCATCAGAGGATCGGGACCGATCCAAGAGACCCAGTACTTC. Residues: CAIRGSGPIQETQYF.